This T cell receptor beta chain is drawn from a study of CXCR3-negative and CXCR3-positive naive CD8 T cells. Findings and limits, study-wide: Researchers reported similar TRBV-TRBJ usage in naive CXCR3-negative and CXCR3-positive cells, though memory differed. For CXCR3-positive naive cells, TRB CDR3s were more hydrophobic than those of CXCR3-negative naive cells.

In the case of this clonotype: Its target is unknown.

Every CD8+ subset sample held a few hundred thousand flow-sorted cells, done in triplicate. CD45RO-CCR7+CD27+CD95- cells counted as naive CD8+ T cells. In germline, CDR1 is SEHNR, CDR2 FQNEAQ (reference sequence). This CDR3 has 13 amino acids. Through 5' RACE with UMI labels, the TRB cDNA libraries were prepared. TCRdb reanalyzed the 5' RACE reads, giving one entry per CDR3 protein sequence and no DNA. Its table lists around 160,000 distinct CDR3 sequences. The receptor was derived from a human donor in good health. Some clones in this sample may be carry-over from other donors' samples. Input material: naive CXCR3+ CD8+ T cells from blood. Subset of the sample: CD45RO-CCR7+CD27+CD95- naive CD8+ T cells expressing CXCR3 (TNR3+). This rearrangement joins TRBV7-9 to TRBJ1-1; TCRdb returns TRBD1, unconfirmable since there is no DNA. The CDR3 region is CASSRPAGAQAFF. Combining the CDR3 with reference TRBV7-9 and TRBJ1-1 gives the whole variable domain DTGVSQNPRHKITKRGQNVTFRCDPISEHNRLYWYRQTLGQGPEFLTYFQNEAQLEKSRLLSDRFSAERPKGSFSTLEIQRTEQGDSAMYLCASSRPAGAQAFFGQGTRLTVV.